This T cell receptor (beta chain) was profiled in a study of molecular identifiers for immune sequencing clone quantification. General observations from the study: Clonotypes surpassing 20 RNA copies contained over 97% of effector molecules, versus under 1% in naive cells.

The germline CDR1 and CDR2 sequences are LGHDT and YNNKEL (reference sequence). Deletions cut 1 base from V and 0 bases from J, with 10 bases between. CDR3 length: 15 residues. In this sample, this clonotype turned up a few times. The target antigen is unknown. Sorting defined naive CD8 T cells as CD8+CD4-CCR7+CD45RA+. Generation of bulk TCR libraries relied on previously described methods and listed TCR primers. TCRdb re-derived calls from the PCR reads in MiXCR, one entry per CDR3 protein. The data hold some 100,000 distinct CDR3 sequences, with roughly 34% observed a single time. Sequencing was done on a sample of naive CD8+ T cells from blood, with Jurkat cell RNA spiked in. Subset: FACS-sorted CD8+CD4-CCR7+CD45RA+ naive T cells. The source of this sequence is a human donor in good health. Some libraries in this study had Jurkat cell RNA spiked in. The V call is TRBV3-1, the J call TRBJ2-7, with D perhaps matching TRBD2 (6 bases). DNA of the CDR3: TGTGCCAGCAGCCAAGTGAGCGGGCCCTCCTACGAGCAGTACTTC. Translation gives CASSQVSGPSYEQYF.